This T cell receptor beta chain was recorded in a study of identical twins. Overall study results and limits: The conclusions drew on cross-sectional statistical analysis instead of tracking the same donors.

Germline assignment: CDR1 MGHDK and CDR2 SYGVNS. V was cut by 4 bases and J by 11 bases, with 9 bases left in between. The CDR3 extends over 11 amino acids. On this clonotype itself: The antigen is not known.

TCRdb passed the 5' RACE reads through MiXCR, listing each CDR3 protein once. This table holds around 370,000 distinct CDR3 sequences, roughly 10% found once. Every one of the donors was a healthy Caucasian. The sequencing sample was made of naive T cells sorted from blood. This receptor was obtained from a woman in her forties or fifties in good health. The gene calls are TRBV25-1 and TRBJ2-1; a weak D match, TRBD2 (6 bases). In DNA, the CDR3 is TGTGCCAGCAGTGCGCTAGCGCAGCAGTTCTTC. Protein sequence: CASSALAQQFF.